Listed here are 30 T cell receptor beta chains from one sample, sequenced in a study of beta chain features in type 1 diabetes. General study points: Patients with Type 1 diabetes showed moderately but significantly shorter TCRB CDR3s in all four CD4+ subsets.

No antigen is known for these receptors. Sequenced material consisted of expressed TCRB transcripts (all of the isolated RNA was reverse transcribed). Profiling relied on immunoSEQ multiplex PCR, and the TCRdb table lists in-frame clones only, not all of them. This table holds around 120,000 clones, roughly 17% found once. The specimen sequenced was central memory CD4+ T cells from blood. Receptors were obtained from a man aged 18 to 30 with type 1 diabetes.

This clone showed up just a few times. The rearrangement uses TRBV7-2 and TRBJ1-1; possibly TRBD1 for D (5 bases). In germline, CDR1 is SGHTA, CDR2 FQGNSA. V was pared by 0 bases and J by 0 bases, with 8 bases between. The CDR3 consists of 15 residues. CDR3 bases: TGTGCCAGCAGCTTAGCGCTCAGGGTGAACACTGAAGCTTTCTTT. Translation gives CASSLALRVNTEAFF.

J is TRBJ1-3 and V is TRBV29-1; D unclear. CDR1 SQVTM and CDR2 ANQGSEA come from the germline V gene. The length of the CDR3 is 12 residues. Trimming stripped 7 bases from V and 3 bases from J, with 10 bases between. The CDR3 bases are TGCAGCGCAAACCGGGGTGGAAACACCATATATTTT. Its protein is CSANRGGNTIYF. Full variable domain (outside the CDR3, taken from reference TRBV29-1 and TRBJ1-3): SAVISQKPSRDICQRGTSLTIQCQVDSQVTMMFWYRQQPGQSLTLIATANQGSEATYESGFVIDKFPISRPNLTFSTLTVSNMSPEDSSIYLCSANRGGNTIYFGEGSWLTVV.

This clone was counted only a few times. The chain has TRBV28 and TRBJ1-5; D might be TRBD1 (5 bases). This CDR3 spans 15 amino acids. Per germline, CDR1 MDHEN and CDR2 SYDVKM. V lost 6 bases and J 2 bases, leaving 14 bases between the germline ends. Here the CDR3 DNA reads TGTGCCAGCAGGTCGGGAGGGGTTGGCAATCAGCCCCAGCATTTT. It encodes CASRSGGVGNQPQHF.

Only a few counts were recorded for this clone. This rearrangement joins TRBV29-1 to TRBJ1-2; tentative D call: TRBD1 (6 bases). Per germline, CDR1 SQVTM and CDR2 ANQGSEA. Trimming left V 7 bases short and J 2 bases short, with 8 bases between. The CDR3 covers 11 residues. CDR3 DNA: TGCAGCGGGGGACACAACTATGGCTACACCTTC. The encoded protein is CSGGHNYGYTF.

This clone has only a few counts. V usage is TRBV7-9 and J usage is TRBJ2-3; D unresolved. Between the trimmed V and J ends, which lost 1 base and 3 bases, there was a span of 5 bases. This CDR3 comprises 13 residues. Germline V gives CDR1 SEHNR, CDR2 FQNEAQ (reference sequence). CDR3 sequence reads: CASSLGLTDTQYF. CDR3 coding DNA: TGTGCCAGCAGCTTAGGGTTGACAGATACGCAGTATTTT.

In nucleotides, the CDR3 is TGTGCCAGCAGCGTTTTGGGAGGGGAGGCTTTCTTT. Translation: CASSVLGGEAFF. The rearrangement uses TRBV9 and TRBJ1-1; TRBD1 is a possible D gene (5 bases). There are 12 residues in the CDR3. Trimming cost V 2 bases and J 11 bases, with 13 bases left between them. Germline values: CDR1 SGDLS, CDR2 YYNGEE. Full variable domain (missing parts from reference TRBV9 and TRBJ1-1): DSGVTQTPKHLITATGQRVTLRCSPRSGDLSVYWYQQSLDQGLQFLIQYYNGEERAKGNILERFSAQQFPDLHSELNLSSLELGDSALYFCASSVLGGEAFFGQGTRLTVV.

This clone was detected a few times. The chain carries TRBV2 and TRBJ2-1; 8 bases line up with TRBD2. This CDR3 has 19 residues. The V gene's germline CDR1 is SNHLY and CDR2 FYNNEI. Unmatched junction bases numbered 17, after V lost 4 bases and J lost 3 bases. The CDR3 nucleotides are TGTGCCAGCAGTGGCAGCTCAAACCTACTAGCGGAAATCTACAATGAGCAGTTCTTC. It encodes CASSGSSNLLAEIYNEQFF.

This clone was seen a handful of times. This sequence joins TRBV2 and TRBJ2-7, with D maybe TRBD1 (5 bases). Germline lookup yields CDR1 SNHLY and CDR2 FYNNEI. The CDR3 totals 13 residues. V lost 6 bases, J lost 0 bases, and 9 bases lay in between. The DNA for the CDR3 is TGTGCCAGCAGGCGACAGAGCTCCTACGAGCAGTACTTC. Its protein is CASRRQSSYEQYF.

The chain combines TRBV5-1 with TRBJ2-1; 13 bases are a match to TRBD2. After removal of 4 bases from V and 5 bases from J, the junction contained 9 bases not matched to a gene. CDR3 length equals 17 residues. Per the germline V gene, CDR1 is SGHRS and CDR2 is YFSETQ. The CDR3 here is CASSIGLAGALDNEQFF. The CDR3 DNA is TGCGCCAGCAGCATTGGACTAGCGGGAGCCCTCGACAATGAGCAGTTCTTC.

This clone has more than one count but fewer than ten. V and J are TRBV15 and TRBJ2-6; D gene ambiguous. The CDR3 is made up of 14 amino acids. Germline CDR1 is LNHNV and CDR2 is YYDKDF (reference sequence). The V and J ends lost 1 base and 1 base respectively, with 2 bases between them. Here the CDR3 DNA reads TGTGCCACCAGCAGAGCTTCTGGGGCCAACGTCCTGACTTTC. This translates into CATSRASGANVLTF.

This chain joins TRBV5-4 and TRBJ2-6; D may be TRBD2 (6 bases). V dropped 4 bases and J dropped 4 bases, with 18 bases sitting between them. This CDR3 region has 17 residues. CDR1 is SGHNT and CDR2 is YYREEE in the germline V gene (reference sequence). CDR3 amino acids: CASSPGAGSSGANVLTF. The CDR3 DNA reads TGTGCCAGCAGCCCCGGGGCGGGAAGCTCGGGGGCCAACGTCCTGACTTTC.

The genes are TRBV25-1 and TRBJ1-6, with TRBD1 matching over 8 bases. V gave up 3 bases and J gave up 7 bases; unmatched junction bases: 8. The CDR3 loop spans 16 amino acids. Per germline, CDR1 MGHDK and CDR2 SYGVNS. CDR3 loop: CASSDLGQGGNSPLHF. The CDR3 DNA reads TGTGCCAGCAGTGACCTTGGACAGGGAGGCAATTCACCCCTCCACTTT.

J is TRBJ2-1 and V is TRBV30, with 10 bases that match TRBD1. The CDR3 extends over 13 amino acids. In germline, CDR1 is GTSNPN, CDR2 SVGIG (reference sequence). The CDR3 region has the DNA TGTGGTAACGGGGGACAGGGGATCAATGAGCAGTTCTTC. This codes for CGNGGQGINEQFF.

The V and J genes are TRBV7-3 and TRBJ1-1, with no clear D. Between the trimmed V and J ends, which lost 1 base and 1 base, there was a span of 4 bases. Per germline, CDR1 SGHTA and CDR2 FQGTGA. The CDR3 spans 13 residues. The CDR3 loop reads CASSLSGNTEAFF. CDR3 bases: TGTGCCAGCAGCTTAAGTGGGAACACTGAAGCTTTCTTT. The full variable domain, with the rest looked up from reference TRBV7-3 and TRBJ1-1, is GAGVSQTPSNKVTEKGKYVELRCDPISGHTALYWYRQSLGQGPEFLIYFQGTGAADDSGLPNDRFFAVRPEGSVSTLKIQRTERGDSAVYLCASSLSGNTEAFFGQGTRLTVV.

This clone was detected only a few times. V usage is TRBV5-4 and J usage is TRBJ2-5; D not resolved. Germline loops: CDR1 SGHNT, CDR2 YYREEE (reference sequence). This CDR3 region has 15 residues. The germline V and J ends were trimmed by 0 bases and 3 bases, with 12 bases remaining between them. CDR3 amino acids: CASSLGSAAEETQYF. The CDR3 nucleotides read TGTGCCAGCAGCTTGGGATCGGCGGCCGAAGAGACCCAGTACTTC.

The rearrangement joins TRBV28 to TRBJ2-3; D unresolved. The length of the CDR3 is 14 residues. Trimming pared 4 bases from V and 3 bases from J, leaving 11 bases between. Per the germline V gene, CDR1 is MDHEN and CDR2 is SYDVKM. The CDR3 sequence is CASSSPLSTDTQYF. CDR3 nucleotides: TGTGCCAGCAGTTCCCCTCTATCGACAGATACGCAGTATTTT.

The chain is built from TRBV6-1 and TRBJ2-1, with 7 bases fitting TRBD2. Germline loops: CDR1 MNHNS, CDR2 SASEGT. CDR3 length: 14 residues. J was trimmed by 5 bases and V by 4 bases; bases with no gene match: 5. The CDR3 DNA reads TGTGCCAGCAGTGGAACTAGCGTCGACAATGAGCAGTTCTTC. This encodes CASSGTSVDNEQFF.

The chain uses TRBV7-2 and TRBJ2-6, with D unclear. This CDR3 comprises 15 residues. The V end was cut by 0 bases, the J end by 0 bases, with 3 bases between. Germline V gene lookup returns CDR1 SGHTA and CDR2 FQGNSA. The CDR3 nucleotides read TGTGCCAGCAGCTTAGCTAGCTCTGGGGCCAACGTCCTGACTTTC. This translates into CASSLASSGANVLTF. The complete variable domain, with remaining parts taken from reference TRBV7-2 and TRBJ2-6, reads GAGVSQSPSNKVTEKGKDVELRCDPISGHTALYWYRQSLGQGLEFLIYFQGNSAPDKSGLPSDRFSAERTGGSVSTLTIQRTQQEDSAVYLCASSLASSGANVLTFGAGSRLTVL.

A word on this clone: At the DNA level, this CDR3 is encoded by other sequences in the same sample as well. The chain couples TRBV4-1 to TRBJ2-3; possible D gene TRBD1, 5 bases. V gave up 1 base and J gave up 0 bases, with 8 bases separating them. CDR3 length: 15 residues. CDR1 is MGHRA, CDR2 YSYEKL, per germline. In DNA, the CDR3 is TGCGCCAGCAGCCAAGTTGGGGCTAGCACAGATACGCAGTATTTT. Protein product: CASSQVGASTDTQYF.

In its sample, this clone was seen a few times. Within the sample, other DNA sequences also encode this same CDR3. The chain is built from TRBV11-2 and TRBJ2-1; the D call may be TRBD1 or TRBD2 (5 bases each). The germline CDR1 and CDR2 sequences are SGHAT and FQNNGV. The CDR3 runs 15 residues. Between the trimmed V and J ends, which lost 1 base and 4 bases, there was a span of 11 bases. CDR3 residues: CASSLVGGGYNEQFF. In DNA, the CDR3 is TGTGCCAGCAGCTTAGTGGGTGGGGGTTACAATGAGCAGTTCTTC.

This clone is classed as medium-sized. This chain joins TRBV18 and TRBJ2-5; a weak D match, TRBD1 (6 bases). Trimming took off 2 bases at V and 4 bases at J, with 11 bases between the two ends. The CDR3 has 14 amino acids. In germline, CDR1 is KGHSH, CDR2 LQKENI. CDR3 residues: CASSPNREAETQYF. The CDR3 coding sequence is TGTGCCAGCTCACCAAACAGGGAAGCAGAGACCCAGTACTTC.

The sample holds a few counts of this clone. The V gene is TRBV29-1, the J gene TRBJ1-5, with TRBD1 matching 7 bases. The CDR3 runs 14 residues. Germline CDR1 reads SQVTM; CDR2 reads ANQGSEA. J gave up 7 bases and V 7 bases, and 13 bases lay outside the gene matches. CDR3 nucleotides: TGCAGCGCCATCGATACAGGGGTTGGACAGCCCCAGCATTTT. As protein: CSAIDTGVGQPQHF.

This chain uses TRBV2 with TRBJ2-3, with TRBD2 as a possible D gene (5 bases). V was cut by 6 bases and J by 3 bases, with 13 bases left in between. CDR1 SNHLY and CDR2 FYNNEI come from the germline V gene. The CDR3 has 14 amino acids. The CDR3 coding sequence is TGTGCCAGCAGAAGGAACGGGGAAACAGATACGCAGTATTTT. This translates into CASRRNGETDTQYF.

This clone showed up just a few times. The V call is TRBV5-1, the J call TRBJ2-7, with 13 bases that match TRBD2. Germline-derived CDR1 and CDR2 are SGHRS and YFSETQ. With 0 bases clipped from V and 2 bases from J, the junction kept 5 bases outside the gene matches. The CDR3 totals 17 residues. The CDR3 loop is CASSLGLAGGVAYEQYF. In DNA form, the CDR3 reads TGCGCCAGCAGCTTGGGACTAGCGGGGGGAGTCGCCTACGAGCAGTACTTC. Full variable domain (rest looked up from reference TRBV5-1 and TRBJ2-7): KAGVTQTPRYLIKTRGQQVTLSCSPISGHRSVSWYQQTPGQGLQFLFEYFSETQRNKGNFPGRFSGRQFSNSRSEMNVSTLELGDSALYLCASSLGLAGGVAYEQYFGPGTRLTVT.

This clone rates as medium-sized. This same CDR3 is encoded by further DNA sequences in the sample. V and J are TRBV29-1 and TRBJ1-4; TRBD1 might be the D (6 bases). Germline values: CDR1 SQVTM, CDR2 ANQGSEA. Trimming took off 4 bases at V and 10 bases at J, with 13 bases between the two ends. There are 12 residues in the CDR3. For the CDR3, the DNA is TGCAGCGTTGTACAGGGTGAAGGAAAACTGTTTTTT. It encodes CSVVQGEGKLFF.

This clone was detected only a few times. The chain uses TRBV2 and TRBJ2-1; no clear D gene. V was clipped by 6 bases and J by 7 bases, with 13 bases between them. CDR3 length: 13 amino acids. Looked up from germline, CDR1 is SNHLY and CDR2 is FYNNEI. The CDR3: CASRGNLENEQFF. Here the CDR3 DNA reads TGTGCCAGCAGGGGGAACCTAGAAAATGAGCAGTTCTTC.

This clone was seen a few times. The chain has TRBV29-1 and TRBJ1-1; a possible D gene is TRBD1 (6 bases). The CDR3 is 12 residues long. The V gene lost 3 bases and the J gene lost 6 bases, with 11 bases spanning the gap. Germline CDR1 is SQVTM and CDR2 is ANQGSEA. The CDR3 nucleotides read TGCAGCGTTGACAGGGGAGGCGCTGAAGCTTTCTTT. This gives the protein CSVDRGGAEAFF.

This clone was observed a handful of times. The chain joins TRBV11-3 to TRBJ2-5, with TRBD1 identical over 8 bases. CDR3 length: 16 residues. Germline CDR1 is SGHNT and CDR2 is YENEEA. V was clipped by 3 bases and J by 2 bases; unmatched bases: 8. DNA of the CDR3: TGTGCCAGCAGCTTGGGGACAGGCCGGGGGCAAGAGACCCAGTACTTC. Translated, it gives CASSLGTGRGQETQYF.

CDR3 region: CAWSGDLNYGYTF. DNA of the CDR3: TGTGCCTGGAGTGGGGACCTTAACTATGGCTACACCTTC. J is TRBJ1-2 and V is TRBV30, with D maybe TRBD1 (5 bases). CDR3 size: 13 residues. CDR1 GTSNPN and CDR2 SVGIG come from the germline V gene (reference sequence). The V end was cut by 1 base, the J end by 1 base, with 7 bases between.

This clone was counted a few times. V gene TRBV7-9 combines with J gene TRBJ1-2; D gene unclear. Germline CDR1 SEHNR, CDR2 FQNEAQ (reference sequence). This CDR3 has 11 amino acids. V dropped 5 bases and J dropped 8 bases, with 9 bases sitting between them. The CDR3 coding sequence is TGTGCCAGCAGCCCCCGGAAAGGCTACACCTTC. Translation gives CASSPRKGYTF.